The clone carrying this T cell receptor beta chain came up a few times. Its antigen is not identified. This sample is part of a study of shared clonotypes between healthy human individuals. Study context: Those who served as donors were a couple of women and a few men between the ages of 18 and 49. Study-wide results and caveats: Some clonotypes were shared by all four sorted-subset donors, while others were not shared. The non-shared ones had lower generation probabilities than the shared ones. Relative to memory subsets, naive subsets generally showed larger estimated richness. Naive CD4 clonotypes overlapped across several donors at around 5%.

V was pared by 0 bases and J by 3 bases, with 2 bases of the junction left unmatched. The CDR3 is 14 residues long. Germline V gene sequence: CDR1 SGHNT, CDR2 YYREEE (reference sequence). The repertoire was sequenced with immunoSEQ multiplex PCR; TCRdb's copy has only in-frame clones and lacks some. The sample carries a few million clones, just under 95% recorded once. The sequence derives from a man aged 18 to 30 in good health. Some clones in this sample may be carry-over from other donors' samples. Sequenced input: naive CD4+ T cells from PBMCs. Described subset: CD45RA+ positively selected. This chain joins TRBV5-4 and TRBJ1-1; 7 bases map to TRBD1. The CDR3, as DNA: TGTGCCAGCAGCTTGGGCAGGGGGGACACTGAAGCTTTCTTT. As protein: CASSLGRGDTEAFF.